Presented here are 2 T cell receptor beta chains from one specimen sequenced in a study of vaccination and CD4 T cells after COVID-19. Cultured CD4+ T cell DNA was sequenced using the Oncomine TCR Beta short-read assay. TCRdb reprocessed the PCR reads via MiXCR and lists one record per CDR3 protein. The table has about 10,000 distinct CDR3 sequences, about 42% seen once. Treatment meaning: approximately 11-day PBMC culture with coronavirus spike peptide pools or control peptides (ViraFEST assay). Antigens of these TCRs are unknown. The sequenced sample consisted of CD4+ T cells from blood, cultured in vitro. The receptors here all came from a human donor who had recovered from COVID-19.

This clonotype has just a few counts. The chain carries TRBV12-3 or TRBV12-4 and TRBJ2-5, with D perhaps given as TRBD1 or TRBD2 (5 bases each). V lost 1 base and J 1 base, leaving 19 bases between the germline ends. This CDR3 contains 18 residues. Written as DNA, the CDR3 is TGTGCCAGCAGTTTAGGTTCCGGGACCTTTGGGTTCCAAGAGACCCAGTACTTC. The encoded protein is CASSLGSGTFGFQETQYF.

Concerning this clonotype itself: Being one base from a much bigger clone, this may be a read error. V is TRBV20-1 and J is TRBJ1-2; a possible D gene is TRBD1 (5 bases). The CDR3 is made up of 13 amino acids. CDR1 and CDR2 from the germline V gene are DFQATT and SNEGSKA (reference sequence). Trimming pared 0 bases from V and 8 bases from J, leaving 13 bases between. CDR3 DNA: TGCAGTGCTAGAGATCAAGCAGGGCACGGCTACACCTTC. Its translation is CSARDQAGHGYTF.